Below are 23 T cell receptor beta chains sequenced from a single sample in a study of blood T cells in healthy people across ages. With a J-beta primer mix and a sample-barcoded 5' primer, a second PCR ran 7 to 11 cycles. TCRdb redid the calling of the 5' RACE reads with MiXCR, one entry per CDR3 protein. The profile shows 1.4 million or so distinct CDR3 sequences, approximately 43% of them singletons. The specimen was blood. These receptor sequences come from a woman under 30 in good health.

The chain's CDR3 is CSAPTEIAGGYTF. For the CDR3, the DNA is TGCAGTGCCCCGACGGAAATCGCGGGTGGCTACACCTTC. The rearrangement links TRBV20-1 to TRBJ1-2; no clear D gene. The CDR3 extends over 13 amino acids. Trimming took 6 bases from V and 7 from J, leaving 18 bases between them. The V gene's germline CDR1 is DFQATT and CDR2 SNEGSKA (reference sequence).

CDR3 sequence reads: CASSLEEPGHLYF. As DNA, the CDR3 is TGTGCCAGCAGCTTAGAGGAGCCGGGACATCTGTACTTC. The chain combines TRBV7-6 with TRBJ2-7, with D possibly being TRBD1 (6 bases). Germline V gene sequence: CDR1 SGHVS, CDR2 FNYEAQ. The V and J ends lost 1 base and 12 bases respectively, with 16 bases between them. This CDR3 is 13 amino acids long.

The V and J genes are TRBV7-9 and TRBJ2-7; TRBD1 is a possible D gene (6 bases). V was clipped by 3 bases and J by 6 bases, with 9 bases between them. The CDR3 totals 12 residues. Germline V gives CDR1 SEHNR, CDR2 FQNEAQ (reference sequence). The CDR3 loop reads CASSLGHSEQYF. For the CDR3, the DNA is TGTGCCAGCAGCTTGGGACATTCCGAGCAGTACTTC.

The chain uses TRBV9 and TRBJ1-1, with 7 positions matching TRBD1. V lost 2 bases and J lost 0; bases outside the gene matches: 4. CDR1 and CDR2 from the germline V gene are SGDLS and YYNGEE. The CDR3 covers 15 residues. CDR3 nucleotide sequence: TGTGCCAGCAGCGTCAGGGACAGCTTGAACACTGAAGCTTTCTTT. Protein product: CASSVRDSLNTEAFF. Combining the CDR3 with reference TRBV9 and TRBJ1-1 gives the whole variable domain DSGVTQTPKHLITATGQRVTLRCSPRSGDLSVYWYQQSLDQGLQFLIQYYNGEERAKGNILERFSAQQFPDLHSELNLSSLELGDSALYFCASSVRDSLNTEAFFGQGTRLTVV.

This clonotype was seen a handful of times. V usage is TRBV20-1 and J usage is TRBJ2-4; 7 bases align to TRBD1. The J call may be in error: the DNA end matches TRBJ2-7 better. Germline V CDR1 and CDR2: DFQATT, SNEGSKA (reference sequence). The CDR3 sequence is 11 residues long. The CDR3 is CSAGQVGEQYF. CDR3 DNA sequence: TGCAGTGCTGGACAGGTCGGCGAGCAGTACTTC.

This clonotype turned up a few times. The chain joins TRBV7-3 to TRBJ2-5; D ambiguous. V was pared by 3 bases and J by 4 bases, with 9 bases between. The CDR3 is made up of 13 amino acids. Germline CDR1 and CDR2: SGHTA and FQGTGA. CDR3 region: CASSLSHSETQYF. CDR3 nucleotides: TGTGCCAGCAGCTTGTCCCATTCAGAGACCCAGTACTTC.

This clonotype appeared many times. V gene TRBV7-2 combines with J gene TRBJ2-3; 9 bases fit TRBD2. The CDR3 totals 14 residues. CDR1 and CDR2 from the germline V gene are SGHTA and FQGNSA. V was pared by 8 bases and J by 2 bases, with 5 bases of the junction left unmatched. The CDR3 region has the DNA TGTGCCAGCTTCCTAGCGGGAATCACAGATACGCAGTATTTT. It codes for CASFLAGITDTQYF.

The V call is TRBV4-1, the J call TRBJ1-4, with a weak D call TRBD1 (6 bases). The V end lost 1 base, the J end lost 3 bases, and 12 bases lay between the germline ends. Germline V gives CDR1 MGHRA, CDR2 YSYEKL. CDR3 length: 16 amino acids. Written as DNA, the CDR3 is TGCGCCAGCAGCCAAGGGGGGACATTGCCTAATGAAAAACTGTTTTTT. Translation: CASSQGGTLPNEKLFF.

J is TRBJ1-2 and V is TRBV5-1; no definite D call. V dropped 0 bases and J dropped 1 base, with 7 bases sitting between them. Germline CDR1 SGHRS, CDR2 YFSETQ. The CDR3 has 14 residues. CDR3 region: CASSLEGNNYGYTF. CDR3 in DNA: TGCGCCAGCAGCTTGGAAGGGAATAACTATGGCTACACCTTC.

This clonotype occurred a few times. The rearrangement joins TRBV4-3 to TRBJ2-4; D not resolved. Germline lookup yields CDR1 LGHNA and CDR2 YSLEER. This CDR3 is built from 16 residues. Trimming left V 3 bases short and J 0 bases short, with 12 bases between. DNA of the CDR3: TGCGCCAGCAGCCAGGAAAAGACTGTAGCCAAAAACATTCAGTACTTC. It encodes CASSQEKTVAKNIQYF.

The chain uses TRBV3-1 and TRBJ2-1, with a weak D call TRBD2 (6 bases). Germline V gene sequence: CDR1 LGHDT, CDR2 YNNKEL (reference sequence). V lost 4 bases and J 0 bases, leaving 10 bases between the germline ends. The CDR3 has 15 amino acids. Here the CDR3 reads CASSPSDSSYNEQFF. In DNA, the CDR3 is TGTGCCAGCAGCCCTAGCGACAGCTCCTACAATGAGCAGTTCTTC.

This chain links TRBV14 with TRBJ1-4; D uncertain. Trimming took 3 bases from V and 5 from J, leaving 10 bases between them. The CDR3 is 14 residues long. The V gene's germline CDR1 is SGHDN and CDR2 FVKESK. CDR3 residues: CASSQSRSNEKLFF. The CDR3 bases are TGTGCCAGCAGCCAGAGCAGATCAAATGAAAAACTGTTTTTT.

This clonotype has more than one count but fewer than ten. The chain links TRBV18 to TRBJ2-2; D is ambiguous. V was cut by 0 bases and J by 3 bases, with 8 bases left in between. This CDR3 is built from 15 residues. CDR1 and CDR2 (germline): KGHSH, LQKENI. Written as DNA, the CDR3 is TGTGCCAGCTCACCACCAGGGTCTTACACCGGGGAGCTGTTTTTT. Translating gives CASSPPGSYTGELFF. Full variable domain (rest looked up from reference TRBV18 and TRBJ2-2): NAGVMQNPRHLVRRRGQEARLRCSPMKGHSHVYWYRQLPEEGLKFMVYLQKENIIDESGMPKERFSAEFPKEGPSILRIQQVVRGDSAAYFCASSPPGSYTGELFFGEGSRLTVL.

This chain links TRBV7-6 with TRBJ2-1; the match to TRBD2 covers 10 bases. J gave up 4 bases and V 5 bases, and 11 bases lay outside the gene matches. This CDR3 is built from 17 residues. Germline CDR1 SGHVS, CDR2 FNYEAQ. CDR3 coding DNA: TGTGCCAGCAGCCCACAATTGACTAGCGGGTGGTACAATGAGCAGTTCTTC. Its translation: CASSPQLTSGWYNEQFF.

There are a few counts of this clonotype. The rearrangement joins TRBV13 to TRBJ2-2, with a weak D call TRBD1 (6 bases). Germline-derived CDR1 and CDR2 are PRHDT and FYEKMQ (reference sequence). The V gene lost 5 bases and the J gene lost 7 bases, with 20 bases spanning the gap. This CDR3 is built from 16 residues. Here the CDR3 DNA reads TGTGCCAGCAGCGGAGAGGGGGATTGGAGTGGCGGGGAGCTGTTTTTT. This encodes CASSGEGDWSGGELFF.

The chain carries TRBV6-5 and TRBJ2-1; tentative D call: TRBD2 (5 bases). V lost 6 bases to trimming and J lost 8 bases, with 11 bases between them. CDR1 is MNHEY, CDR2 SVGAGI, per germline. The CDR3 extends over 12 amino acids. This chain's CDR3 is CASSSPSYEQFF. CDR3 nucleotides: TGTGCCAGCAGCTCCCCTAGCTATGAGCAGTTCTTC.

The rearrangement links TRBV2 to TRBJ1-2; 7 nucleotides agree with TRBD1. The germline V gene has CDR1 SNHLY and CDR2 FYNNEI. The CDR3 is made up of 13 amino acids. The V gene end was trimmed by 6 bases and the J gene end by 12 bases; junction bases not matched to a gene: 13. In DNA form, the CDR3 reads TGTGCCAGCAGCGACAGGGCCTTCTCACGGCACACCTTC. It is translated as CASSDRAFSRHTF. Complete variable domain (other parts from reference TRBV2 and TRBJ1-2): EPEVTQTPSHQVTQMGQEVILRCVPISNHLYFYWYRQILGQKVEFLVSFYNNEISEKSEIFDDQFSVERPDGSNFTLKIRSTKLEDSAMYFCASSDRAFSRHTFGSGTRLTVV.

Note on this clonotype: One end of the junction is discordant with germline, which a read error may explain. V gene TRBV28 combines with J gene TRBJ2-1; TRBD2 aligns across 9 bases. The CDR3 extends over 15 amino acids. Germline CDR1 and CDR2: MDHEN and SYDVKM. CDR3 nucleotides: TGTGCCAGCAAATCTAGCGGGAACTCCTACACTGAGCAGTTCTTC. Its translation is CASKSSGNSYTEQFF.

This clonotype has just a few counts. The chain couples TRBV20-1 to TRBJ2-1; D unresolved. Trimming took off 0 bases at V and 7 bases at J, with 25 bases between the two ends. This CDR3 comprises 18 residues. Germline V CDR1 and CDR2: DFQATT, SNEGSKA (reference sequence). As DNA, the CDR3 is TGCAGTGCTAGAGATCGGACGAGGTGGGCTTGGTTTCGGAATGAGCAGTTCTTC. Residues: CSARDRTRWAWFRNEQFF.

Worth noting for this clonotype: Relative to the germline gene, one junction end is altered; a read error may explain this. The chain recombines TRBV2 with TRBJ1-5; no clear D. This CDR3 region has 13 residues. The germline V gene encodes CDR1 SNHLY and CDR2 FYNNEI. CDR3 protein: CASSGEGNRPQHF. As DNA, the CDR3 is TGTGCCAGCAGTGGGGAGGGCAATCGGCCCCAGCATTTT.

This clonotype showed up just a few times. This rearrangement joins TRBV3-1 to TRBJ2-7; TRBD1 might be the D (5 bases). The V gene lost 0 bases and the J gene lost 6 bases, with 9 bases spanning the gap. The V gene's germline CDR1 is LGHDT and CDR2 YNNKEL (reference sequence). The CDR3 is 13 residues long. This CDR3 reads CASSQERGFEQYF. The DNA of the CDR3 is TGTGCCAGCAGCCAAGAAAGGGGATTCGAGCAGTACTTC.

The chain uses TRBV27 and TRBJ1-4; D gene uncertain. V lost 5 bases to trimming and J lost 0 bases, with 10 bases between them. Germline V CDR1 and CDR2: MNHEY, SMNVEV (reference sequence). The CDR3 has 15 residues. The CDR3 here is CASSPLRATNEKLFF. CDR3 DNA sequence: TGTGCCAGCAGTCCCCTAAGGGCAACTAATGAAAAACTGTTTTTT.

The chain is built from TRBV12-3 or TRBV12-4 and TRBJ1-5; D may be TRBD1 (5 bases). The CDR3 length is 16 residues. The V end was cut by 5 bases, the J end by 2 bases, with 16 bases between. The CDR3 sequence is CASSLRGGARNQPQHF. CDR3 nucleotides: TGTGCCAGCAGTCTCCGTGGCGGGGCTCGCAATCAGCCCCAGCATTTT.